The 20 T cell receptor beta chains below were found in one sample sequenced in a study of blood T cells in healthy people across ages. Together with a sample-barcoded 5' primer, a J-beta primer mix was included in a second PCR lasting roughly 6 to 12 cycles. One entry per CDR3 protein, called by TCRdb with MiXCR from the 5' RACE reads. The sample shows about 970,000 distinct CDR3 sequences, roughly half of them seen only once. Sequences were obtained from blood. These receptors all come from a woman aged 55-69 years in good health.

The chain couples TRBV27 to TRBJ1-6, with a tentative D call TRBD1 (6 bases). From germline, CDR1 is MNHEY and CDR2 SMNVEV (reference sequence). This CDR3 region has 13 residues. Between the trimmed V and J ends, which lost 5 bases and 14 bases, there was a span of 16 bases. CDR3 DNA: TGTGCCAGCAGTCCGGGGGCCCTTTTGGCCCTCCACTTT. Protein: CASSPGALLALHF.

The genes are TRBV27 and TRBJ2-7; either TRBD1 or TRBD2 may fit D (5 bases each). The DNA matches TRBJ2-4 better at its end, which makes the J call doubtful. This CDR3 region has 16 residues. Germline values: CDR1 MNHEY, CDR2 SMNVEV (reference sequence). CDR3 region: CASSSPLRDLKNIQYF. Here the CDR3 DNA reads TGTGCCAGCAGTTCGCCGCTCCGGGACCTAAAAAACATTCAGTACTTC.

This chain connects TRBV11-2 to TRBJ2-5, with 11 bases identical to TRBD2. The better agreement between TRBJ2-7 and the DNA end casts doubt on the J call. The germline gives CDR1 SGHAT, CDR2 FQNNGV. This CDR3 is 19 amino acids long. CDR3 protein: CASSLNLWGLAVKRYEQYF. Here the CDR3 DNA reads TGTGCCAGCAGCTTAAACCTTTGGGGACTAGCGGTCAAAAGGTACGAGCAGTACTTC.

V gene TRBV28 combines with J gene TRBJ2-1; D is possibly TRBD1 (6 bases). Germline V gene lookup returns CDR1 MDHEN and CDR2 SYDVKM. This CDR3 is built from 15 residues. V was trimmed by 1 base and J by 1 base, leaving 8 bases between them. Written as DNA, the CDR3 is TGTGCCAGCAGTTTATCGGACAGTTCCTACAATGAGCAGTTCTTC. This encodes CASSLSDSSYNEQFF. Filled out from reference TRBV28 and TRBJ2-1, the complete variable domain reads DVKVTQSSRYLVKRTGEKVFLECVQDMDHENMFWYRQDPGLGLRLIYFSYDVKMKEKGDIPEGYSVSREKKERFSLILESASTNQTSMYLCASSLSDSSYNEQFFGPGTRLTVL.

The chain joins TRBV28 to TRBJ2-7; D gene unclear. This CDR3 comprises 13 residues. V lost 6 bases to trimming and J lost 4 bases, with 13 bases between them. Germline CDR1 is MDHEN and CDR2 is SYDVKM. The CDR3 spells CASSPASMYEQYF. Written as DNA, the CDR3 is TGTGCCAGCAGCCCAGCCAGTATGTACGAGCAGTACTTC.

The V call is TRBV15, the J call TRBJ2-7; unclear D gene. Trimming removed 1 base at V and 8 bases at J, with 9 bases between. Germline-derived CDR1 and CDR2 are LNHNV and YYDKDF (reference sequence). CDR3 size: 12 residues. The CDR3 spells CATSRGASKQYF. The CDR3 nucleotides read TGTGCCACCAGCAGAGGCGCATCGAAGCAGTACTTC.

This clonotype has only one observation. J is TRBJ2-5 and V is TRBV27; D remains ambiguous. The CDR3 length is 17 residues. Germline lookup yields CDR1 MNHEY and CDR2 SMNVEV (reference sequence). Trimming cost V 1 base and J 1 base, with 16 bases left between them. The CDR3 coding sequence is TGTGCCAGCAGTTTATTCGGACCCAAAACCTCCCAAGAGACCCAGTACTTC. This sequence encodes CASSLFGPKTSQETQYF.

This clonotype was seen a handful of times. This chain joins TRBV20-1 and TRBJ2-1; unclear D gene. Germline V gives CDR1 DFQATT, CDR2 SNEGSKA (reference sequence). This CDR3 has 15 amino acids. V was pared by 1 base and J by 3 bases, with 13 bases between. CDR3 DNA: TGCAGTGCTAGAGGCCTCAAGGTGGGCTACAATGAGCAGTTCTTC. It is translated as CSARGLKVGYNEQFF.

The CDR3 spells CASSLEYDYPNSPLHF. The DNA of the CDR3 is TGTGCCAGCAGCTTAGAGTACGATTACCCGAATTCACCCCTCCACTTT. The rearrangement joins TRBV7-2 to TRBJ1-6, with D unresolved. V shed 1 base and J shed 7 bases, with 14 bases lying between them. CDR1 is SGHTA and CDR2 is FQGNSA in the germline V gene. The CDR3 has 16 amino acids.

V is TRBV20-1 and J is TRBJ1-6; the D gene is possibly TRBD1 (5 bases). V dropped 5 bases and J dropped 0 bases, with 17 bases sitting between them. Germline V CDR1 and CDR2: DFQATT, SNEGSKA (reference sequence). This CDR3 region has 17 residues. The CDR3 DNA reads as TGCAGTGCTTCGGAAGTGGGGCCACGCTCCTATAATTCACCCCTCCACTTT. This translates into CSASEVGPRSYNSPLHF.

This clonotype has a handful of counts. The gene calls are TRBV20-1 and TRBJ2-5, with 7 positions matching TRBD1. J lost 11 bases, V lost 8 bases, and 17 bases had no gene match. Looked up from germline, CDR1 is DFQATT and CDR2 is SNEGSKA (reference sequence). This CDR3 is 13 amino acids long. CDR3 protein: CSYFPGRTGDQYF. The DNA for the CDR3 is TGCAGTTACTTCCCGGGGAGAACAGGGGATCAGTACTTC.

There are many counts of this clonotype. The CDR3 nucleotides read TGCGCCAGCAGCTGGGGACACGGGAATGAAAAACTGTTTTTT. Its translation is CASSWGHGNEKLFF. V is TRBV5-1 and J is TRBJ1-4, with D tentatively TRBD1 (6 bases). This CDR3 has 14 amino acids. Trimming took 3 bases from V and 5 from J, leaving 11 bases between them. From germline, CDR1 is SGHRS and CDR2 YFSETQ.

This sequence joins TRBV6-1 and TRBJ2-3; 7 bases agree with TRBD1. V shed 5 bases and J 6 bases; nucleotides not matched to a gene: 17. The CDR3 consists of 17 residues. CDR1 is MNHNS and CDR2 is SASEGT in the germline V gene. CDR3 in amino acids: CASSKTKTGVNTDTQYF. In nucleotides, the CDR3 is TGTGCCAGCAGTAAAACTAAAACAGGGGTTAACACGGATACGCAGTATTTT.

J is TRBJ1-2 and V is TRBV4-1; 9 bases are a match to TRBD1. CDR1 MGHRA and CDR2 YSYEKL come from the germline V gene. V shed 5 bases and J 6 bases; nucleotides not matched to a gene: 10. The CDR3 has 15 amino acids. The CDR3 nucleotides read TGCGCCAGCAGCTACGATAGGACAGGGGTGGATGGCTACACCTTC. Translated, it gives CASSYDRTGVDGYTF.

On this clonotype: This may be a read error: a much more frequent sequence differs by one nucleotide. The CDR3 DNA reads TGCGCCAGCACCAAGCCTAACCAAGAGGCCCAGTACTTC. This encodes CASTKPNQEAQYF. The J gene is TRBJ2-5, the V gene TRBV10-2, with D hard to call. The CDR3 consists of 13 residues. Germline V gene lookup returns CDR1 WSHSY and CDR2 SAAADI.

This clonotype was seen a handful of times. The chain joins TRBV20-1 to TRBJ2-1; D gene ambiguous. The CDR3 loop spans 11 amino acids. Germline V gene lookup returns CDR1 DFQATT and CDR2 SNEGSKA (reference sequence). CDR3 loop: CSRGGIGEQFF. In DNA form, the CDR3 reads TGCTCCCGAGGTGGGATTGGTGAGCAGTTCTTC.

This rearrangement joins TRBV15 to TRBJ1-2, with unresolved D. The CDR3 is made up of 13 amino acids. Germline V lookup: CDR1 LNHNV, CDR2 YYDKDF (reference sequence). Trimming cost V 5 bases and J 8 bases, with 15 bases left between them. In DNA form, the CDR3 reads TGTGCCACCAGCCCCCGGGCCGCGGGAGGCTACACCTTC. This codes for CATSPRAAGGYTF.

The chain recombines TRBV12-3 or TRBV12-4 with TRBJ2-7; D tentatively reads TRBD1 or TRBD2 (5 bases each). V lost 4 bases and J lost 0, with 13 bases in between. The CDR3 extends over 15 amino acids. The CDR3 is CASSSGTVVSYEQYF. CDR3 bases: TGTGCCAGCAGTTCCGGGACGGTAGTCTCCTACGAGCAGTACTTC.

This clonotype occurred a few times. V gene TRBV12-3 or TRBV12-4 combines with J gene TRBJ2-7; TRBD2 agrees at 8 bases. This CDR3 region has 15 residues. The J segment lost 0 bases and the V segment lost 5 bases, leaving 6 bases of the junction unmatched. This chain's CDR3 is CASSETSATSYEQYF. The CDR3 nucleotides are TGTGCCAGCAGTGAGACTAGCGCAACCTCCTACGAGCAGTACTTC.

The chain carries TRBV20-1 and TRBJ1-2; a possible D gene is TRBD1 (6 bases). The V gene lost 6 bases and the J gene lost 3 bases, with 11 bases spanning the gap. The CDR3 contains 12 residues. CDR1 is DFQATT, CDR2 SNEGSKA, per germline (reference sequence). The CDR3 DNA reads TGCAGTGCGGAGTACAGGGACTATGGCTACACCTTC. Translation gives CSAEYRDYGYTF.